One sample yielded the 31 T cell receptor beta chains listed below, sequenced in a study of T cells in Graves' hyperthyroidism and ophthalmopathy. TCR beta CDR3 regions were amplified from RNA. RT-PCR in the first round (using the HTBI primer set) targeted the TCR CDR3. Each CDR3 protein gets one entry after TCRdb re-called the multiplex PCR reads with MiXCR. This table holds about 710,000 distinct CDR3 sequences, about a sixth found once. Sequencing used blood. The receptor set was obtained from a young man with Graves' hyperthyroidism.

V and J are TRBV7-3 and TRBJ1-1; perhaps TRBD1 as D (5 bases). Trimming shortened V by 1 base and J by 4 bases, and 13 bases separated the two germline ends. The CDR3 covers 15 residues. Germline loops: CDR1 SGHTA, CDR2 FQGTGA. The CDR3 here is CASSLRYRGTTEAFF. The CDR3 nucleotides read TGTGCCAGCAGCTTAAGGTACAGAGGGACCACTGAAGCTTTCTTT. The full variable domain, in which reference TRBV7-3 and TRBJ1-1 provide the parts outside the CDR3, is GAGVSQTPSNKVTEKGKYVELRCDPISGHTALYWYRQSLGQGPEFLIYFQGTGAADDSGLPNDRFFAVRPEGSVSTLKIQRTERGDSAVYLCASSLRYRGTTEAFFGQGTRLTVV.

This clonotype was picked up many times. The chain is built from TRBV28 and TRBJ2-5, with D perhaps being TRBD1 or TRBD2 (5 bases each). CDR1 and CDR2 (germline): MDHEN, SYDVKM. This CDR3 region has 13 residues. Deletions cut 7 bases from V and 1 base from J, with 10 bases between. The CDR3 DNA follows: TGTGCCAGCAATCTGGGACCCCAAGAGACCCAGTACTTC. Amino acids: CASNLGPQETQYF. The full variable domain, with the rest looked up from reference TRBV28 and TRBJ2-5, is DVKVTQSSRYLVKRTGEKVFLECVQDMDHENMFWYRQDPGLGLRLIYFSYDVKMKEKGDIPEGYSVSREKKERFSLILESASTNQTSMYLCASNLGPQETQYFGPGTRLLVL.

V usage is TRBV9 and J usage is TRBJ1-1, with D unclear. V lost 0 bases and J 4 bases, leaving 10 bases between the germline ends. Germline V lookup: CDR1 SGDLS, CDR2 YYNGEE. This CDR3 spans 14 amino acids. The CDR3 DNA is TGTGCCAGCAGCGTAGAGGCAGGTCCCACTGAAGCTTTCTTT. Amino acid sequence: CASSVEAGPTEAFF.

This clonotype came up once. The chain joins TRBV29-1 to TRBJ2-3; TRBD2 agrees at 11 bases. The CDR3 extends over 16 amino acids. Germline CDR1 SQVTM, CDR2 ANQGSEA. J gave up 0 bases and V 3 bases, and 5 bases lay outside the gene matches. The CDR3 region has the DNA TGCAGCGTTGATCCCGGGACTAGCGGTAGCACAGATACGCAGTATTTT. Encoded protein: CSVDPGTSGSTDTQYF.

This clonotype turned up a few times. The V and J genes are TRBV7-6 and TRBJ2-3, with D perhaps assigned TRBD1 or TRBD2 (5 bases each). The germline V and J ends were trimmed by 7 bases and 5 bases, with 16 bases remaining between them. The CDR3 runs to 14 residues. From germline, CDR1 is SGHVS and CDR2 FNYEAQ. The CDR3 spells CASKSGTAQDTQYF. In DNA form, the CDR3 reads TGTGCCAGCAAATCAGGGACGGCCCAAGATACGCAGTATTTT.

This clonotype was picked up many times. V usage is TRBV15 and J usage is TRBJ2-7; 9 positions match TRBD2. This CDR3 region has 13 residues. With V trimmed by 8 bases and J by 4 bases, 6 bases remained unmatched. The germline V gene encodes CDR1 LNHNV and CDR2 YYDKDF (reference sequence). In DNA form, the CDR3 reads TGTGCCACCCTTAGCGGGAGAAGGTACGAGCAGTACTTC. Its protein product is CATLSGRRYEQYF.

CDR3 DNA sequence: TGTGCCAGCAGCTCACTCAGGGGACAGGGACCCCACTACGAGCAGTACTTC. Translating it yields CASSSLRGQGPHYEQYF. The rearrangement joins TRBV14 to TRBJ2-7; TRBD1 matches 9 bases. This CDR3 region has 17 residues. The trim removed 5 bases at V and 3 bases at J, leaving 14 bases unmatched. Germline V gene sequence: CDR1 SGHDN, CDR2 FVKESK. Combining the CDR3 with reference TRBV14 and TRBJ2-7 gives the whole variable domain EAGVTQFPSHSVIEKGQTVTLRCDPISGHDNLYWYRRVMGKEIKFLLHFVKESKQDESGMPNNRFLAERTGGTYSTLKVQPAELEDSGVYFCASSSLRGQGPHYEQYFGPGTRLTVT.

Ten or more counts support this clonotype. V gene TRBV5-1 combines with J gene TRBJ2-3; TRBD2 agrees at 9 bases. V shed 4 bases, J shed 2 bases, and the junction held 11 bases outside the gene matches. The CDR3 runs to 17 residues. The germline V gene has CDR1 SGHRS and CDR2 YFSETQ. Written as DNA, the CDR3 is TGCGCCAGCAGCCCTAGCGGGGACGGACCGATCACAGATACGCAGTATTTT. This translates into CASSPSGDGPITDTQYF.

This clonotype was detected many times. Here the CDR3 reads CATSTGTRAETQYF. The CDR3, as DNA: TGTGCCACCAGCACTGGGACTAGGGCTGAGACCCAGTACTTC. The chain has TRBV15 and TRBJ2-5; 8 positions agree with TRBD2. J lost 5 bases, V lost 4 bases, and 6 bases had no gene match. Germline CDR1 LNHNV, CDR2 YYDKDF (reference sequence). The CDR3 consists of 14 residues. The full variable domain, with the rest looked up from reference TRBV15 and TRBJ2-5, is DAMVIQNPRYQVTQFGKPVTLSCSQTLNHNVMYWYQQKSSQAPKLLFHYYDKDFNNEADTPDNFQSRRPNTSFCFLDIRSPGLGDTAMYLCATSTGTRAETQYFGPGTRLLVL.

This clonotype has more than one count but fewer than ten. The chain is built from TRBV6-2 or TRBV6-3 and TRBJ2-3; D might be TRBD1 (5 bases). Germline lookup yields CDR1 MNHEY and CDR2 SVGEGT. V dropped 6 bases and J dropped 6 bases, with 13 bases sitting between them. The CDR3 covers 13 residues. CDR3 region: CASRRQIFDTQYF. The CDR3 DNA sequence: TGTGCCAGCAGAAGACAGATCTTCGATACGCAGTATTTT.

This clonotype was seen ten or more times. CDR3 sequence: CASSFQNTEAFF. CDR3 in DNA: TGTGCCAGCAGTTTCCAGAACACTGAAGCTTTCTTT. The chain combines TRBV28 with TRBJ1-1; D gene unclear. Per the germline V gene, CDR1 is MDHEN and CDR2 is SYDVKM. This CDR3 spans 12 amino acids. The V gene lost 3 bases and the J gene lost 1 base, with 3 bases spanning the gap.

The V call is TRBV7-2, the J call TRBJ2-1, with 7 nucleotides matching TRBD2. The CDR3 consists of 13 residues. Looked up from germline, CDR1 is SGHTA and CDR2 is FQGNSA. V dropped 6 bases and J dropped 12; count of bases not matched to a gene: 11. CDR3 sequence (DNA): TGTGCCAGCAGTTGGGACTACTCCTCGGGGCAGTTCTTC. Protein sequence: CASSWDYSSGQFF.

The chain couples TRBV20-1 to TRBJ2-7, with TRBD2 as a possible D gene (6 bases). Trimming pared 0 bases from V and 2 bases from J, leaving 20 bases between. CDR3 length: 17 amino acids. The germline V gene has CDR1 DFQATT and CDR2 SNEGSKA (reference sequence). The CDR3: CSARDGGAARDAYEQYF. In DNA, the CDR3 is TGCAGTGCTAGAGATGGCGGGGCGGCTCGGGACGCCTACGAGCAGTACTTC.

The table lists this clonotype with a few counts. This chain connects TRBV5-6 to TRBJ1-5, with 7 bases matching TRBD1. This CDR3 spans 14 amino acids. The germline gives CDR1 SGHDT, CDR2 YYEEEE. Unmatched junction bases numbered 7, after V lost 0 bases and J lost 10 bases. DNA of the CDR3: TGTGCCAGCAGCTTGGGGACAGGCTTACGACCCCAGCATTTT. Its protein product is CASSLGTGLRPQHF.

This clonotype was detected ten times or more. The chain couples TRBV5-1 to TRBJ2-3; 9 nucleotides match TRBD1. Germline CDR1 is SGHRS and CDR2 is YFSETQ. Trimming at V came to 4 bases and at J to 3 bases, leaving 12 bases not matched to a gene. The CDR3 runs to 17 residues. CDR3: CASSRGDRVGGTDTQYF. The CDR3 nucleotides read TGCGCCAGCAGCAGAGGGGACAGGGTTGGAGGTACAGATACGCAGTATTTT.

This chain links TRBV7-9 with TRBJ2-7; TRBD1 matches at 8 bases. This CDR3 is built from 14 residues. V was pared by 2 bases and J by 7 bases, with 7 bases of the junction left unmatched. Per the germline V gene, CDR1 is SEHNR and CDR2 is FQNEAQ (reference sequence). CDR3 sequence (DNA): TGTGCCAGCAGCTTACCGCAGGGGGCGGTTGAGCAGTACTTC. Encoded protein: CASSLPQGAVEQYF.

The chain is built from TRBV6-1 and TRBJ2-1, with D perhaps matching TRBD1 (5 bases). Germline CDR1 and CDR2: MNHNS and SASEGT. The CDR3 covers 13 residues. V lost 5 bases and J 8 bases, leaving 13 bases between the germline ends. The CDR3, as DNA: TGTGCCAGCAGTACCCGACAGTCTCATGAGCAGTTCTTC. As protein: CASSTRQSHEQFF.

This chain joins TRBV20-1 and TRBJ2-5, with 8 bases identical to TRBD2. Unmatched junction bases numbered 7, after V lost 5 bases and J lost 5 bases. Germline CDR1 reads DFQATT; CDR2 reads SNEGSKA (reference sequence). The CDR3 contains 13 residues. CDR3 nucleotides: TGCAGTGCTGGGGTCAGCGGGAGTGAGACCCAGTACTTC. Encoded protein: CSAGVSGSETQYF.

This clonotype was seen at least ten times. The J gene is TRBJ2-5, the V gene TRBV6-5; unclear D gene. Germline V lookup: CDR1 MNHEY, CDR2 SVGAGI. CDR3 length: 13 residues. The ends were cut back, 0 bases at V and 5 bases at J, with 7 bases in the middle. This CDR3 reads CASSYSSRETQYF. In DNA, the CDR3 is TGTGCCAGCAGTTACTCCAGTCGGGAGACCCAGTACTTC.

J is TRBJ2-1 and V is TRBV28; 10 bases line up with TRBD1. The CDR3 sequence is 19 residues long. The germline gives CDR1 MDHEN, CDR2 SYDVKM. The J segment lost 3 bases and the V segment lost 2 bases, leaving 13 bases of the junction unmatched. CDR3 DNA sequence: TGTGCCAGCAGTTTAACGGGTTGGAGTGGGACAGGGGTCTACAATGAGCAGTTCTTC. This codes for CASSLTGWSGTGVYNEQFF. The full variable domain, its missing parts supplied by reference TRBV28 and TRBJ2-1, is DVKVTQSSRYLVKRTGEKVFLECVQDMDHENMFWYRQDPGLGLRLIYFSYDVKMKEKGDIPEGYSVSREKKERFSLILESASTNQTSMYLCASSLTGWSGTGVYNEQFFGPGTRLTVL.

This clonotype has a handful of counts. A read error is possible here, since a much larger clone lies one base away. The V and J genes are TRBV11-2 and TRBJ2-1, with D hard to call. The germline CDR1 and CDR2 sequences are SGHAT and FQNNGV. The CDR3 spans 17 residues. V lost 5 bases, J lost 3 bases, and 20 bases lay in between. CDR3 coding DNA: TGTGCCAGCAGCCACACTTCCCTCCAAAGCTACTACAATGAGCAGTTCTTC. Translated, it gives CASSHTSLQSYYNEQFF. Based on the CDR3 plus reference TRBV11-2 and TRBJ2-1, the full variable domain is EAGVAQSPRYKIIEKRQSVAFWCNPISGHATLYWYQQILGQGPKLLIQFQNNGVVDDSQLPKDRFSAERLKGVDSTLKIQPAKLEDSAVYLCASSHTSLQSYYNEQFFGPGTRLTVL.

The CDR3 nucleotides read TGTGCCAGCAGTTTACTCTCAGTTTCAACTAATGAAAAACTGTTTTTT. This sequence encodes CASSLLSVSTNEKLFF. The genes are TRBV28 and TRBJ1-4; no clear D gene. CDR3 length: 16 residues. CDR1 and CDR2 from the germline V gene are MDHEN and SYDVKM. Between the trimmed V and J ends, which lost 2 bases and 0 bases, there was a span of 10 bases.

There are a few counts of this clonotype. The J gene is TRBJ2-1, the V gene TRBV20-1, with TRBD2 as a possible D gene (6 bases). Germline lookup yields CDR1 DFQATT and CDR2 SNEGSKA (reference sequence). Trimming left V 2 bases short and J 2 bases short, with 13 bases between. This CDR3 is built from 15 residues. The CDR3 DNA reads TGCAGTGCTAGATTAAGTAGCGGCCCCTACAATGAGCAGTTCTTC. It encodes CSARLSSGPYNEQFF.

This clonotype was recorded at least ten times. V is TRBV28 and J is TRBJ2-7; perhaps TRBD1 as D (5 bases). CDR1 is MDHEN, CDR2 SYDVKM, per germline. This CDR3 has 12 amino acids. V was pared by 6 bases and J by 9 bases, with 15 bases between. In DNA, the CDR3 is TGTGCCAGCAGCTACCCAGGGTTTGCGCAGTACTTC. Amino acid sequence: CASSYPGFAQYF. The full variable domain, completed using reference TRBV28 and TRBJ2-7, is DVKVTQSSRYLVKRTGEKVFLECVQDMDHENMFWYRQDPGLGLRLIYFSYDVKMKEKGDIPEGYSVSREKKERFSLILESASTNQTSMYLCASSYPGFAQYFGPGTRLTVT.

This clonotype has at least ten counts. The V and J genes are TRBV28 and TRBJ2-7; D is unclear. V lost 5 bases, J lost 0 bases, and 11 bases lay in between. This CDR3 has 14 residues. Germline CDR1 MDHEN, CDR2 SYDVKM. CDR3 coding DNA: TGTGCCAGCAGTCCCCCAGAGCTCTCCTACGAGCAGTACTTC. It encodes CASSPPELSYEQYF.

V gene TRBV7-8 combines with J gene TRBJ2-4, with D possibly TRBD1 on 5 matching bases. The V and J ends lost 2 bases and 1 base respectively, with 12 bases between them. CDR3 length: 16 amino acids. In germline, CDR1 is SGHVS, CDR2 FQNEAQ. Here the CDR3 reads CASSLRWGLAKNIQYF. As DNA, the CDR3 is TGTGCCAGCAGCTTACGGTGGGGCCTGGCCAAAAACATTCAGTACTTC.

This clonotype occurred a few times. The gene calls are TRBV27 and TRBJ2-3; a possible D gene is TRBD2 (5 bases). This CDR3 has 18 amino acids. Germline CDR1 reads MNHEY; CDR2 reads SMNVEV (reference sequence). V lost 1 base, J lost 0 bases, and 17 bases lay in between. The CDR3 reads CASSLYVPEESSTDTQYF. The DNA for the CDR3 is TGTGCCAGCAGTTTATATGTCCCGGAGGAGTCTAGCACAGATACGCAGTATTTT.

There are many counts of this clonotype. V is TRBV30 and J is TRBJ1-5; D gene unclear. The CDR3 totals 13 residues. V lost 0 bases and J 1 base, leaving 4 bases between the germline ends. The germline V gene encodes CDR1 GTSNPN and CDR2 SVGIG (reference sequence). CDR3 sequence: CAWSVKSNQPQHF. The CDR3 DNA reads TGTGCCTGGAGTGTAAAAAGCAATCAGCCCCAGCATTTT. The entire variable domain, with the rest obtained from reference TRBV30 and TRBJ1-5, is as follows: SQTIHQWPATLVQPVGSPLSLECTVEGTSNPNLYWYRQAAGRGLQLLFYSVGIGQISSEVPQNLSASRPQDRQFILSSKKLLLSDSGFYLCAWSVKSNQPQHFGDGTRLSIL.

This clonotype occurred many times. This chain uses TRBV2 with TRBJ2-7; D gene ambiguous. CDR3 length: 13 residues. Germline CDR1 and CDR2: SNHLY and FYNNEI. Deletions cut 2 bases from V and 3 bases from J, with 8 bases between. Here the CDR3 DNA reads TGTGCCAGCAGTGAAAAGCTCAGCTACGAGCAGTACTTC. This codes for CASSEKLSYEQYF. The full variable domain, rest sourced from reference TRBV2 and TRBJ2-7, is EPEVTQTPSHQVTQMGQEVILRCVPISNHLYFYWYRQILGQKVEFLVSFYNNEISEKSEIFDDQFSVERPDGSNFTLKIRSTKLEDSAMYFCASSEKLSYEQYFGPGTRLTVT.

This clonotype was observed a handful of times. The V gene is TRBV29-1, the J gene TRBJ2-2; 11 nucleotides agree with TRBD2. The trim removed 8 bases at V and 5 bases at J, leaving 7 bases unmatched. CDR1 is SQVTM and CDR2 is ANQGSEA in the germline V gene. The CDR3 covers 14 residues. CDR3 in DNA: TGCAGCATACTAGCGGGAGCGGGGACCGGGGAGCTGTTTTTT. Protein product: CSILAGAGTGELFF.

The chain is built from TRBV28 and TRBJ2-7; D is perhaps TRBD1 (6 bases). V was cut by 1 base and J by 1 base, with 11 bases left in between. The germline V gene has CDR1 MDHEN and CDR2 SYDVKM. The CDR3 sequence is 15 residues long. The DNA for the CDR3 is TGTGCCAGCAGTTTATCCGGGACATTTTCCTACGAGCAGTACTTC. The encoded protein is CASSLSGTFSYEQYF.